Below, one T cell receptor beta chain is given with its context. How the authors handled the data: Cell counts per sample came from amplifying reference gene primers. Only in-frame clones appear in the TCRdb table, and some are missing; sequencing was by immunoSEQ multiplex PCR. V, J and clone size are those of that table, while D and trimming were read from the DNA. This table holds 190,000 or so clones, roughly 89% found once. This specimen comes from a study of blood T cell repertoires in COVID-19. Study in general: From T cells, B-cell-depleted T cells, or PBMCs came the material, which was cDNA or gDNA.

Germline V gene data show CDR1 as MDHEN and CDR2 as SYDVKM. V dropped 4 bases and J dropped 1 base, with 14 bases sitting between them. This CDR3 is 16 amino acids long. The cohort comprised adults aged roughly 18 to 100 years residing in approximately 25 US areas. Self-reported history from a screening survey and questionnaire set each donor's cohort. This clonotype originated in a man younger than 35 with acute COVID-19. The chain carries TRBV28 and TRBJ1-5; the D gene is possibly TRBD1 (6 bases). Material for sequencing was PBMCs or T cells enriched from blood (not recorded which). CDR3 sequence (DNA): TGTGCCAGCAGTTCCCCGAAAACAGGGAGCAATCAGCCCCAGCATTTT. It translates to CASSSPKTGSNQPQHF. Based on the CDR3 plus reference TRBV28 and TRBJ1-5, the full variable domain is DVKVTQSSRYLVKRTGEKVFLECVQDMDHENMFWYRQDPGLGLRLIYFSYDVKMKEKGDIPEGYSVSREKKERFSLILESASTNQTSMYLCASSSPKTGSNQPQHFGDGTRLSIL.